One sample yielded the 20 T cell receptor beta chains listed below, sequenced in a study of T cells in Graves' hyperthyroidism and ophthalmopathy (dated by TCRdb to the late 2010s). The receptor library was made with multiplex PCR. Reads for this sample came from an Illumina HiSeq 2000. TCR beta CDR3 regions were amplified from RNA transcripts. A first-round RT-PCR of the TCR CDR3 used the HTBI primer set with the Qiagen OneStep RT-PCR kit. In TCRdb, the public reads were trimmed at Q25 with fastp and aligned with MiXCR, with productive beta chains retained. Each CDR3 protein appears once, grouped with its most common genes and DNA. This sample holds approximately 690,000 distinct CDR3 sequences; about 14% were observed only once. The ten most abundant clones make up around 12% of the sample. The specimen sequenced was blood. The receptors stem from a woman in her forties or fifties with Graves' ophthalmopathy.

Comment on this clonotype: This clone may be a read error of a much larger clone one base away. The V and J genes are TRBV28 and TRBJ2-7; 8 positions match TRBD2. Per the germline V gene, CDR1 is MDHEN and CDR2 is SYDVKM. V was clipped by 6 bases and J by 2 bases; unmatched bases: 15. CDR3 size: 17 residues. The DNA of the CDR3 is TGTGCCAGCAGAGTGGTGAACGGGAGGGCCTTTACCTACGAGCAGTACTTC. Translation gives CASRVVNGRAFTYEQYF.

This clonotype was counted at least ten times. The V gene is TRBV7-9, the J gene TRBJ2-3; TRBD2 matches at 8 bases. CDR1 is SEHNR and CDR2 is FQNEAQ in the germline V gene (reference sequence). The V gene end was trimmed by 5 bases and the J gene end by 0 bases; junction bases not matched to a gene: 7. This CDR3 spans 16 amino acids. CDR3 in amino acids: CASSETRGGSTDTQYF. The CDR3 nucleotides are TGTGCCAGCAGCGAAACACGGGGGGGTAGCACAGATACGCAGTATTTT.

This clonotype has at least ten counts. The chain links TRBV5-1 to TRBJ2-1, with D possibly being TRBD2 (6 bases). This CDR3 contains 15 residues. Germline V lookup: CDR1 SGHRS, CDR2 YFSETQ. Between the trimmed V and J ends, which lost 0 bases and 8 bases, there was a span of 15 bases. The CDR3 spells CASSLVAGRHDEQFF. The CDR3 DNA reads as TGCGCCAGCAGCTTGGTTGCGGGACGGCACGATGAGCAGTTCTTC.

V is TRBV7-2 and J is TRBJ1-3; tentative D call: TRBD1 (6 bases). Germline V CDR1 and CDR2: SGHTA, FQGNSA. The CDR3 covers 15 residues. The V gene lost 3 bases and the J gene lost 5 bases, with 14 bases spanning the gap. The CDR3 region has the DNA TGTGCCAGCAGCTTGGACAGCGGAGTCAGAAACACCATATATTTT. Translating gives CASSLDSGVRNTIYF.

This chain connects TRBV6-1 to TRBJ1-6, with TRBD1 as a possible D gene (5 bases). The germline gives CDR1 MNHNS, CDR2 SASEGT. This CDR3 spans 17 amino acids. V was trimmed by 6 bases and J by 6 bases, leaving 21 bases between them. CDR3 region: CASSPIQGLGGNSPLHF. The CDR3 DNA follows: TGTGCCAGCAGCCCTATCCAGGGCCTGGGGGGTAATTCACCCCTCCACTTT.

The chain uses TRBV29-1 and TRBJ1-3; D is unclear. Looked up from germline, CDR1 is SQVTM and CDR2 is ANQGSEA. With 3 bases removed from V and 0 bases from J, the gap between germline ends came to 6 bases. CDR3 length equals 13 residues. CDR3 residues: CSVDIDSGNTIYF. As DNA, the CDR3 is TGCAGCGTTGACATTGACTCTGGAAACACCATATATTTT.

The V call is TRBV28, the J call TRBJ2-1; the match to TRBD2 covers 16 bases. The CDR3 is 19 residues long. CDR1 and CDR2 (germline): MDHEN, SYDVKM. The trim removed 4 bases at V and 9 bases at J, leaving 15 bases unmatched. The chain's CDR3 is CASSSDTPGLAGGSGEQFF. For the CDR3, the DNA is TGTGCCAGCAGTTCCGATACCCCGGGACTAGCGGGAGGGTCAGGTGAGCAGTTCTTC.

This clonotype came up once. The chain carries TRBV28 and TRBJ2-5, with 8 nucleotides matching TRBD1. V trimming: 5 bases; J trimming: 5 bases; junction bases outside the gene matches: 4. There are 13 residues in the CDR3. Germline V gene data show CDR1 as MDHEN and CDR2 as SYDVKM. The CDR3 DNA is TGTGCCAGCAGTCAGGGGGCTTGGGAGACCCAGTACTTC. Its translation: CASSQGAWETQYF.

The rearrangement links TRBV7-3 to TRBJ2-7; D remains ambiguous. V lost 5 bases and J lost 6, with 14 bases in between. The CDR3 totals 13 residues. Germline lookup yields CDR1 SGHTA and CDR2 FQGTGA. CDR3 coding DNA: TGTGCCAGCAGCCCAATCCCTATGGGCGAGCAGTACTTC. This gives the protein CASSPIPMGEQYF. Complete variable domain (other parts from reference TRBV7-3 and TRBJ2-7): GAGVSQTPSNKVTEKGKYVELRCDPISGHTALYWYRQSLGQGPEFLIYFQGTGAADDSGLPNDRFFAVRPEGSVSTLKIQRTERGDSAVYLCASSPIPMGEQYFGPGTRLTVT.

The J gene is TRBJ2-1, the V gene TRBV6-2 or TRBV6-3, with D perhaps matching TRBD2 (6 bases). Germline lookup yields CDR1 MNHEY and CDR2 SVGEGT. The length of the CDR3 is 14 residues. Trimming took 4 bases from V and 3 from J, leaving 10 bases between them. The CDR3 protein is CASSLRLGYNEQFF. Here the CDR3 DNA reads TGTGCCAGCAGTTTGAGACTAGGCTACAATGAGCAGTTCTTC.

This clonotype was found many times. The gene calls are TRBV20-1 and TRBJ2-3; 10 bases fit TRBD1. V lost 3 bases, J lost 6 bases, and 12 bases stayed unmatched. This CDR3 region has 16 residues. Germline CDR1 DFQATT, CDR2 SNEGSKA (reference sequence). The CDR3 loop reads CSARKPRDRGLDTQYF. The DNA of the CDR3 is TGCAGTGCTAGGAAACCCCGGGACAGGGGTTTGGATACGCAGTATTTT.

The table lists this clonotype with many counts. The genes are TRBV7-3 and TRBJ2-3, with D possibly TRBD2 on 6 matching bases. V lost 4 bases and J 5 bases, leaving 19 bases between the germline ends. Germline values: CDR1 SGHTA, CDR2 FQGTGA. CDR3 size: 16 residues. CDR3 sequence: CASSSRPGTGKDTQYF. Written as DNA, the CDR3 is TGTGCCAGCAGCTCCCGGCCCGGGACTGGAAAAGATACGCAGTATTTT.

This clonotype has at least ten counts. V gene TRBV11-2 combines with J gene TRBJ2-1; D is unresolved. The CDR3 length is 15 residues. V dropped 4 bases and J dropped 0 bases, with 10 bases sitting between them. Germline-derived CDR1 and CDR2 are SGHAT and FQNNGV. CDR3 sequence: CASSSIQSSYNEQFF. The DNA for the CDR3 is TGTGCCAGCAGCTCCATTCAGAGCTCCTACAATGAGCAGTTCTTC.

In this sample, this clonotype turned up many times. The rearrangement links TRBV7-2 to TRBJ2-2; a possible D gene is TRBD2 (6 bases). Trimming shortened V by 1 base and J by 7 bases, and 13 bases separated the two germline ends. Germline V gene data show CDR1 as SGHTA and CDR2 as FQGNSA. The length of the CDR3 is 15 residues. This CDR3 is CASSLVTGVNGELFF. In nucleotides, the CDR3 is TGTGCCAGCAGCTTAGTTACGGGGGTCAACGGGGAGCTGTTTTTT.

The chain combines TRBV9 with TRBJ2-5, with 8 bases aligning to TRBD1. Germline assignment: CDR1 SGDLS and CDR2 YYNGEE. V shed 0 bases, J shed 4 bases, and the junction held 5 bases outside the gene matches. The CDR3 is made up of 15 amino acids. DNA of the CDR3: TGTGCCAGCAGCGTAGTCCAGGGGGCGGGAGAGACCCAGTACTTC. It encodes CASSVVQGAGETQYF.

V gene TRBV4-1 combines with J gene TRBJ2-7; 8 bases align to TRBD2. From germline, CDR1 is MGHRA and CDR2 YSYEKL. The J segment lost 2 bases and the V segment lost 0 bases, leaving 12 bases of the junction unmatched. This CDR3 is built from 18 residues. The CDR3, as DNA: TGCGCCAGCAGCCAAGAAGCGGGACTAGGTTTTAGTACCTACGAGCAGTACTTC. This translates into CASSQEAGLGFSTYEQYF.

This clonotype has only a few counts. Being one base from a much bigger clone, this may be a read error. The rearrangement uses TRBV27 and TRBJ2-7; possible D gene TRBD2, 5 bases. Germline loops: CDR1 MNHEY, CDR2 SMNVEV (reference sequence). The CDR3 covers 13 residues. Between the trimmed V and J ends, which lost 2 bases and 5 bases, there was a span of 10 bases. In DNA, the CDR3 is TGTGCCAGCAGTTTACACGGGATCCACGAGCAGTACTTC. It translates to CASSLHGIHEQYF.

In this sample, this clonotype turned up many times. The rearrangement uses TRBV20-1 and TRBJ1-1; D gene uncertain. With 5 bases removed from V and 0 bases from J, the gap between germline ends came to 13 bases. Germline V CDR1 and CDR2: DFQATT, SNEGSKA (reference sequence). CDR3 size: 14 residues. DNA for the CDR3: TGCAGTGCTGGGGTAGTAGGGATGAACACTGAAGCTTTCTTT. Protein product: CSAGVVGMNTEAFF.

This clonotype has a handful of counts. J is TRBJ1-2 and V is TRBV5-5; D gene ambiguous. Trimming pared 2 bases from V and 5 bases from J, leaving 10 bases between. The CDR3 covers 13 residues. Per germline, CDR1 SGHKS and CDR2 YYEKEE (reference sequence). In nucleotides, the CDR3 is TGTGCCAGCAGCTTAATCGCAGCATATGGCTACACCTTC. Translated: CASSLIAAYGYTF.

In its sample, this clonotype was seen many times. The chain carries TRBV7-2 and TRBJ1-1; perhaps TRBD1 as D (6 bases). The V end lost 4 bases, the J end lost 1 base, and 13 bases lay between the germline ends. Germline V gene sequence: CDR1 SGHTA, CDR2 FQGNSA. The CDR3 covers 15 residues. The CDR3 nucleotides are TGTGCCAGCAGCTCAAGAGGGGGAACGAACACTGAAGCTTTCTTT. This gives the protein CASSSRGGTNTEAFF.